A selection of T cell receptor beta chains follows, all from one sample in a study of blood T cell repertoires in COVID-19. The protocol was immunoSEQ multiplex PCR, while the TCRdb copy is restricted to in-frame clones and leaves out a portion. The sample lists over 400,000 clones, about 88% occurring once. Material for sequencing was peripheral blood. These receptors were obtained from a woman in her forties or fifties with COVID-19, enrolled during active disease. The CDR3 runs from the conserved cysteine through the conserved F or W. A D gene is named only where the DNA matches it firmly. Size is omitted from some rows. Given values are once, few, many or a class for expanded clones.

>.|TRBJ2-5|.|TRBV2
CASSEGGAGETQYF
TGTGCCAGCAGTGAAGGCGGGGCGGGGGAGACCCAGTACTTC
>TRBD2|TRBJ2-3|.|TRBV5-1
CASKTSGGDTQYF
TGCGCCAGCAAGACTAGCGGGGGAGATACGCAGTATTTT
>TRBD1|TRBJ1-1|.|TRBV5-1
CASSFRGGSTEAFF
TGCGCCAGCAGCTTCCGAGGGGGCAGCACTGAAGCTTTCTTT
>.|TRBJ1-6|.|TRBV21-1
CASSKPPRRGRNSPLHF
TGTGCCAGCAGCAAACCGCCCCGGCGGGGTCGAAATTCACCCCTCCACTTT
>TRBD1|TRBJ1-4|.|TRBV30
CAWNDRGPEKLFF
TGTGCCTGGAATGACAGGGGGCCGGAAAAACTGTTTTTT
>TRBD1|TRBJ1-2|.|TRBV4-1
CASSQPSGGGGYTF
TGCGCCAGCAGCCAACCCTCAGGGGGCGGTGGCTACACCTTC
>.|TRBJ1-1|.|TRBV28
CASYGPGQNTEAFF
TGTGCCAGCTACGGGCCAGGGCAGAACACTGAAGCTTTCTTT
>TRBD1|TRBJ2-3|.|TRBV28
CASSRTGLGDTQYF
TGTGCCAGCAGCCGGACAGGGTTAGGAGATACGCAGTATTTT
>.|TRBJ1-1|.|TRBV13
CASSFRGEAFF
TGTGCCAGCAGCTTCCGGGGTGAAGCTTTCTTT
>.|TRBJ1-5|.|TRBV24-1
CATSDRYSLQHF
TGTGCCACCAGTGACCGATATAGTCTCCAGCATTTT
>.|TRBJ1-4|.|TRBV5-4
CASSFNNEKLFF
TGTGCCAGCAGCTTTAATAATGAAAAACTGTTTTTT
>.|TRBJ1-4|.|TRBV10-3
CATRSEGGNEKLFF
TGTGCCACACGGAGCGAGGGGGGGAATGAAAAACTGTTTTTT
>.|TRBJ1-4|.|TRBV5-4
CASSLSSGRGNEKLFF
TGTGCCAGCAGCTTGTCATCGGGCAGGGGCAATGAAAAACTGTTTTTT
>TRBD1|TRBJ1-2|.|TRBV28
CASTIQGIGGYTF
TGTGCCAGCACCATACAGGGGATAGGAGGCTACACCTTC
>.|TRBJ1-6|.|TRBV4-1
CASSQVNNILGSSPLHF
TGCGCCAGCAGCCAAGTGAATAATATCTTAGGGAGTTCACCCCTCCACTTT
>.|TRBJ1-6|many|TRBV30
CAWRDGQANSPLHF
TGTGCCTGGAGGGATGGGCAGGCCAATTCACCCCTCCACTTT
>TRBD1|TRBJ1-4|.|TRBV10-2
CASSGDRGVTNEKLFF
TGCGCCTCTTCGGGGGACAGGGGGGTCACTAATGAAAAACTGTTTTTT
>.|TRBJ1-2|.|TRBV30
CAWRALGGGYTF
TGTGCCTGGAGGGCCCTAGGAGGTGGCTACACCTTC
>.|TRBJ1-1|.|TRBV5-1
CASSPREQGGAEAFF
TGCGCCAGCAGCCCCCGAGAGCAGGGCGGCGCTGAAGCTTTCTTT
>.|TRBJ2-4|.|TRBV2
CASRIRVSKNIQYF
TGTGCCAGCAGGATCAGGGTCTCCAAAAACATTCAGTACTTC
>.|TRBJ2-1|.|TRBV6-5
CASSREKGSYNEQFF
TGTGCCAGCAGTCGAGAAAAGGGGTCCTACAATGAGCAGTTCTTC
>TRBD1|TRBJ1-2|.|TRBV30
CAWSGDRGPVYGYTF
TGTGCCTGGAGTGGGGACAGGGGGCCGGTCTATGGCTACACCTTC
>TRBD2|TRBJ2-3|.|TRBV9
CASSVGLAGGLADTQYF
TGTGCCAGCAGCGTGGGACTAGCGGGGGGCCTCGCAGATACGCAGTATTTT
>TRBD2|TRBJ2-3|.|TRBV27
CASSPLAGGFKDTQYF
TGTGCCAGCAGTCCACTAGCGGGGGGGTTTAAAGATACGCAGTATTTT
>TRBD2|TRBJ2-3|.|TRBV7-3
CASSLASGPSTDTQYF
TGTGCCAGCAGCCTAGCTAGCGGACCTAGCACAGATACGCAGTATTTT
>.|TRBJ1-4|.|TRBV18
CASSRTGGSPEKLFF
TGTGCCAGCTCACGAACGGGAGGATCTCCCGAAAAACTGTTTTTT
>.|TRBJ1-4|.|TRBV5-5
CASSRLEANNEKLFF
TGTGCCAGCAGCCGTTTGGAGGCCAATAATGAAAAACTGTTTTTT
>.|TRBJ1-4|.|TRBV15
CATSRDPLLPNEKLFF
TGTGCCACCAGCAGAGATCCCCTATTACCCAATGAAAAACTGTTTTTT
>TRBD2|TRBJ2-3|.|TRBV5-4
CASSLLLAGTDTQYF
TGTGCCAGCAGCTTGTTACTAGCGGGCACGGATACGCAGTATTTT
>TRBD1|TRBJ1-2|.|TRBV12-3/TRBV12-4
CASSLGQNYGYTF
TGTGCCAGCAGTTTGGGACAGAACTATGGCTACACCTTC
>.|TRBJ1-3|.|TRBV6-6
CASSKGGAGNTIYF
TGTGCCAGCAGTAAAGGAGGGGCTGGAAACACCATATATTTT
>TRBD1|TRBJ1-2|.|TRBV20-1
CSASRGRYGYTF
TGCAGTGCTAGTAGGGGGCGGTATGGCTACACCTTC
>TRBD1|TRBJ2-7|.|TRBV11-2
CASSLEGTAAYEQYF
TGTGCCAGCAGCTTAGAGGGGACAGCTGCCTACGAGCAGTACTTC
>TRBD1|TRBJ1-1|.|TRBV5-4
CASSSDRGWSEAFF
TGTGCCAGCAGCTCCGACAGGGGTTGGAGTGAAGCTTTCTTT
>.|TRBJ1-2|.|TRBV21-1
CASSSRNRRYGYTF
TGTGCCAGCAGCTCCAGGAATCGTAGGTATGGCTACACCTTC
>.|TRBJ2-7|once|TRBV12-3/TRBV12-4
CASSWQGRSEQYF
TGTGCCAGCAGTTGGCAGGGTCGTTCCGAGCAGTACTTC
>.|TRBJ1-1|.|TRBV4-1
CASRRETVNTEAFF
TGCGCCAGCAGGCGCGAGACTGTTAACACTGAAGCTTTCTTT
>.|TRBJ2-7|.|TRBV10-1
CASSESSGTYEQYF
TGCGCCAGCAGTGAGTCTAGCGGTACCTACGAGCAGTACTTC
>TRBD2|TRBJ2-7|.|TRBV7-8
CASSLLAGGRDEQYF
TGTGCCAGCAGCCTACTAGCGGGAGGTAGGGACGAGCAGTACTTC
>.|TRBJ1-2|.|TRBV13
CASSFSRAAGYTF
TGTGCCAGCAGCTTTAGCAGGGCGGCTGGCTACACCTTC
>TRBD1|TRBJ2-2|.|TRBV5-4
CASSLTGGNTGELFF
TGTGCCAGCAGTCTGACAGGGGGCAACACCGGGGAGCTGTTTTTT
>.|TRBJ1-1|.|TRBV29-1
CSVTRWGRVGTEAFF
TGCAGCGTTACCCGGTGGGGCAGGGTAGGAACTGAAGCTTTCTTT
>.|TRBJ1-1|once|TRBV6-5
CASSYRNTEAFF
TGTGCCAGCAGTTACCGGAACACTGAAGCTTTCTTT
>.|TRBJ2-7|.|TRBV6-1
CASSEVGRVDEQYF
TGTGCCAGCAGTGAAGTGGGCAGGGTGGACGAGCAGTACTTC
>.|TRBJ1-2|.|TRBV7-2
CASTPAGMVYGYTF
TGTGCCAGCACCCCAGCGGGCATGGTTTATGGCTACACCTTC
>.|TRBJ2-3|.|TRBV30
CAWSVGGEVTDTQYF
TGTGCCTGGAGTGTGGGTGGGGAGGTTACAGATACGCAGTATTTT
>TRBD1|TRBJ1-1|.|TRBV6-5
CASGGDRAEAFF
TGTGCCAGCGGAGGGGACAGGGCTGAAGCTTTCTTT
>TRBD1|TRBJ1-2|once|TRBV6-5
CASSSTGGGGYTF
TGTGCCAGCAGTTCCACAGGGGGGGGCGGCTACACCTTC
>.|TRBJ1-5|.|TRBV2
CASSVGGNQPQHF
TGTGCCAGCAGTGTCGGGGGCAATCAGCCCCAGCATTTT
>TRBD1|TRBJ2-7|.|TRBV5-3
CARSLEWTGQRGPYEQYF
TGTGCCAGAAGCTTGGAGTGGACGGGACAGAGAGGCCCCTACGAGCAGTACTTC
>TRBD1|TRBJ2-1|.|TRBV15
CATGTGGVREQFF
TGTGCAACCGGGACAGGGGGCGTTAGGGAGCAGTTCTTC
>TRBD2|TRBJ2-3|.|TRBV4-2
CASSQDRAGGLTDTQYF
TGTGCCAGCAGCCAAGACCGGGCGGGGGGGTTAACAGATACGCAGTATTTT
>TRBD1|TRBJ1-5|.|TRBV19
CASTGGSQPQHF
TGTGCCAGTACAGGGGGCAGTCAGCCCCAGCATTTT
>TRBD1|TRBJ1-1|.|TRBV5-1
CASSQGPTGTNTEAFF
TGCGCCAGCAGCCAAGGACCGACAGGGACGAACACTGAAGCTTTCTTT
>.|TRBJ1-2|.|TRBV2
CASTRRSYGYTF
TGTGCCAGCACCAGACGGAGCTATGGCTACACCTTC